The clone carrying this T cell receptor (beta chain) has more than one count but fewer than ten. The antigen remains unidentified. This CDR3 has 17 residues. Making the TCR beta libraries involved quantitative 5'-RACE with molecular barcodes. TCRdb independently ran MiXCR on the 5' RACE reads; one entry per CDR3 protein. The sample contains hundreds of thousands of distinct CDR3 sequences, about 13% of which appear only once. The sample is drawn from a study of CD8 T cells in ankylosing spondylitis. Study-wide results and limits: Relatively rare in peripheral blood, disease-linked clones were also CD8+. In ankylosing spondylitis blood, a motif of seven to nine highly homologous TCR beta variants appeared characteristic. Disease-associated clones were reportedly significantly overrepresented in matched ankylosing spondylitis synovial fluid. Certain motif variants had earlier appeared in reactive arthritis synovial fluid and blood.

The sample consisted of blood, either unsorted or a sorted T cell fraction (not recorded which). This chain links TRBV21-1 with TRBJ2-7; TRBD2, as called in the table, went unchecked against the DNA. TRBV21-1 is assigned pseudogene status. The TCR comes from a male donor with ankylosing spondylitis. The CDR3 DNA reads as TGTGCCAGCAGCAAACCCGCTACTAGCGGCGAGCCCTACGAGCAGTACTTC. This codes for CASSKPATSGEPYEQYF.